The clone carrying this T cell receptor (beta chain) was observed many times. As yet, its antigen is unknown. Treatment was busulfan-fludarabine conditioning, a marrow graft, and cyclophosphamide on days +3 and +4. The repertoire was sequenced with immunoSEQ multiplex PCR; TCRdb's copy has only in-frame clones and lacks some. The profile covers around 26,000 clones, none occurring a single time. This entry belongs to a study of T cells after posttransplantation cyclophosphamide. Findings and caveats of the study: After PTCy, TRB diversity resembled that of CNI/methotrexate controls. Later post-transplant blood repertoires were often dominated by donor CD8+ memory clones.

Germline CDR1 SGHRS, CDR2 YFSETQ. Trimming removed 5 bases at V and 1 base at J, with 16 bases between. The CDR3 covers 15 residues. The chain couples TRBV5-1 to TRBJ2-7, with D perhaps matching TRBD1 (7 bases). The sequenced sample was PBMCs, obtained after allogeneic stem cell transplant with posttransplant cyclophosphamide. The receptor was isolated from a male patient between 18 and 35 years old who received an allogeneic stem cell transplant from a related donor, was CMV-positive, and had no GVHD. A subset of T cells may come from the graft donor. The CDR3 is CASRPQAGGSYEQYF. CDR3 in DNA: TGCGCCAGCAGACCCCAGGCAGGGGGGTCCTACGAGCAGTACTTC.